The clone carrying this T cell receptor beta chain was detected many times. Its antigen is not known. From germline, CDR1 is MNHEY and CDR2 SVGAGI. V lost 6 bases, J lost 4 bases, and 7 bases lay in between. The CDR3 has 12 residues. MiXCR, run by TCRdb on the 5' RACE reads, gives a single entry per CDR3 protein. The table lists about 53,000 distinct CDR3 sequences, more than 20% of them singletons. The study, taken as a whole, reports: Tumor-infiltrating Treg TCR alpha and beta sequences overlapped most with tumor naive CD4+ T cells, then blood naive.

Purified naive CD4+ T cells were depleted of CD25+ Tregs. Sequencing was done on a sample of tumor-infiltrating naive CD4+ T cells sorted from the breast tumor. Subset noted: naive CD4+ T cells, CD4+CD45RA+CD25-. The gene calls are TRBV6-5 and TRBJ1-5; weak D call: TRBD1 (6 bases). The receptor was isolated from a female donor with breast cancer. The CDR3 coding sequence is TGTGCCAGCAGACAGGGTAATCAGCCCCAGCATTTT. Amino acids: CASRQGNQPQHF.